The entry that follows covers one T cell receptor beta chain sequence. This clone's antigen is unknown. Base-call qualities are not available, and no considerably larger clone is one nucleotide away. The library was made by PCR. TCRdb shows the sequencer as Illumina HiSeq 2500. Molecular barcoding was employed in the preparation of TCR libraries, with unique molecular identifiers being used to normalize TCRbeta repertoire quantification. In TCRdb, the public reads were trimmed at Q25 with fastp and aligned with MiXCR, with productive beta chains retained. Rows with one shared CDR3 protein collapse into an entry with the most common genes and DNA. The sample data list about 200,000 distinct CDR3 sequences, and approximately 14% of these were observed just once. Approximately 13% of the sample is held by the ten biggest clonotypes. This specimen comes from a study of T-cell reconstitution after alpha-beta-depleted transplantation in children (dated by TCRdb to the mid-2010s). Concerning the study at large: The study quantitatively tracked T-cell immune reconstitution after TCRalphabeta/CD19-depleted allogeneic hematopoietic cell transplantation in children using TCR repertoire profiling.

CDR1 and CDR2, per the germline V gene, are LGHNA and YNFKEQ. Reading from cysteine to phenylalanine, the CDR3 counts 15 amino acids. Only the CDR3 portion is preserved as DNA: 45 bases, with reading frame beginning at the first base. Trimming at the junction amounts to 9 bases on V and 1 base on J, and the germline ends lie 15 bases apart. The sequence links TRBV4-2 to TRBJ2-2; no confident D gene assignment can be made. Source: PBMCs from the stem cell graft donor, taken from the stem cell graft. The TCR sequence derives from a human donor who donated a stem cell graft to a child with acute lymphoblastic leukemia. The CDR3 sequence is CASKSPSLNTGELFF. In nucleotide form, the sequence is TGTGCCAGTAAAAGTCCATCCCTGAACACCGGGGAGCTGTTTTTT.